This T cell receptor beta chain was obtained from a study of T-cell reconstitution after alpha-beta-depleted transplantation in children. This CDR3 has 15 amino acids. Trimming removed 1 base from V and 5 bases from J, with 12 bases in between. Germline V lookup: CDR1 SGHTA, CDR2 FQGTGA. Construction of the TCRbeta library involved unique molecular identifiers. TCRdb reprocessed the PCR reads via MiXCR and lists one record per CDR3 protein. The data show 330,000 or so distinct CDR3 sequences, 10% seen once. The sample holds a few counts of this clonotype. The starting material was PBMCs from the stem cell graft donor, obtained from the stem cell graft. The chain is built from TRBV7-3 and TRBJ2-1; a possible D gene is TRBD2 (6 bases). The origin of this receptor is a human donor who donated a stem cell graft to a child with acute lymphoblastic leukemia. The chain's CDR3 is CASSLSASVHNEQFF. CDR3 nucleotides: TGTGCCAGCAGCTTAAGTGCTAGCGTCCACAATGAGCAGTTCTTC.